This T cell receptor beta chain was identified in a study of a mutant IDH1 vaccine in newly diagnosed glioma. Libraries were prepared by immunoSEQ multiplex PCR; TCRdb keeps only in-frame clonotypes and omits some of them. The sample lists over 55,000 clones, about 83% seen once, with approximately 4.5% in the top ten. Losses at the gene ends were 5 bases for V and 0 bases for J; bases not matched to a gene: 4. Germline V CDR1 and CDR2: GTSNPN, SVGIG (reference sequence). The CDR3 has 14 residues. Regarding time point: baseline, week 1 (first vaccination visit). Treatment indicated: pre-vaccination baseline after standard-of-care therapy.

This sequence was found in a woman in her late teens or twenties with glioma. Some clones in this sample may be carry-over from other donors' samples. The specimen was peripheral blood mononuclear cells (PBMCs), collected from a glioma patient treated with radiotherapy, temozolomide or both. The chain couples TRBV30 to TRBJ2-3; TRBD2 agrees at 8 bases. This CDR3 is CAWALAASTDTQYF. Here the CDR3 DNA reads TGTGCCTGGGCACTAGCGGCTAGCACAGATACGCAGTATTTT.